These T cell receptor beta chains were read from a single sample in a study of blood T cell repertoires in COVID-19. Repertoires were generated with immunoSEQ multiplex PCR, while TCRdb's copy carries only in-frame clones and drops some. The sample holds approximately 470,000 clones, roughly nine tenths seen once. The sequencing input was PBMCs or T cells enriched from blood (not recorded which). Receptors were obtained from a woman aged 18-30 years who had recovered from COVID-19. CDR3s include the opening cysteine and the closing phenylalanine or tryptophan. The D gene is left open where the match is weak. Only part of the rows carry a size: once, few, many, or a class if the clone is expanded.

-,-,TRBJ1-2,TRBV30,TGTGCCTGGAGCGAACCGGGACACACCACCTTC,CAWSEPGHTTF
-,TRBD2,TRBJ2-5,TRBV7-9,TGTGCCAGCAGCTTGGATTACCCCCTAGCGGGGCAAGAGACCCAGTACTTC,CASSLDYPLAGQETQYF
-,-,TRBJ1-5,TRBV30,TGTGCCTGGAGATCGTTGGGAGGTCCCCAGCATTTT,CAWRSLGGPQHF
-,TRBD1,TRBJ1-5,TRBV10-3,TGTGCCATCAGTGAGTCAGCAGGGGGCGAAAATCAGCCCCAGCATTTT,CAISESAGGENQPQHF
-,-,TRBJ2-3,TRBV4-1,TGCGCCAGCAGCCAAGAAAAGAACTCTTATACGCAGTATTTT,CASSQEKNSYTQYF
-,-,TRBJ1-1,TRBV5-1,TGCGCCAGCAGCCCACAACCGACAGTCATGAACACTGAAGCTTTCTTT,CASSPQPTVMNTEAFF
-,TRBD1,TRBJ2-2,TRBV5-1,TGCGCCAGCAGCGCGGGGCCCGGACAGGGGGACACCGGGGAGCTGTTTTTT,CASSAGPGQGDTGELFF
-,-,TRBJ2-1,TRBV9,TGTGCCAGCAGCTTCCCTCACCGGGGGATTCTCTACAATGAGCAGTTCTTC,CASSFPHRGILYNEQFF
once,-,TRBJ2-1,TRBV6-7,TGTGCCAGCAGTTACTCGGGGGCCCCCGAGTTCTTC,CASSYSGAPEFF
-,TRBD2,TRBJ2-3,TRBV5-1,TGCGCCAGCAGCTTGGCACTAGCGGGGGGGCCCGCAGATACGCAGTATTTT,CASSLALAGGPADTQYF
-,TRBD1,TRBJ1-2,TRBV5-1,TGCGCCAGCAGCCCGGGACAGGGGGCGGCTAACTATGGCTACACCTTC,CASSPGQGAANYGYTF
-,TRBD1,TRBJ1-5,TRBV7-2,TGTGCCAGCAGCTTTGACAGGGATCAGCCCCAGCATTTT,CASSFDRDQPQHF
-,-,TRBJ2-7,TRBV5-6,TGTGCCAGCAGCTTGGGCGGGGACCTCTACGAGCAGTACTTC,CASSLGGDLYEQYF
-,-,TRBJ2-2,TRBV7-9,TGTGCCAGCAGCCAAACACAGGGAGGGGAGCTGTTTTTT,CASSQTQGGELFF
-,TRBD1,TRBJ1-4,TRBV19,TGTGCCAGTACTTACGGACAGGGAGATGAAAAACTGTTTTTT,CASTYGQGDEKLFF
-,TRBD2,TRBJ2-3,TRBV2,TGTGCCAGCAGGACCCCCGGAGCGAGCGGGGGAACGCAGTATTTT,CASRTPGASGGTQYF
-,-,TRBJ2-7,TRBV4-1,TGCGCCAGCAGCCAAGTTGAGGGTAACTACGAGCAGTACTTC,CASSQVEGNYEQYF
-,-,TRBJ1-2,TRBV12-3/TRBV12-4,TGTGCCAGCAGTTTAGGGGCGGGCTACACCTTC,CASSLGAGYTF
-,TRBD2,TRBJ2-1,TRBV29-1,TGCAGCGTCCTAATGGGGTCGCGGGGGGGTTACAATGAGCAGTTCTTC,CSVLMGSRGGYNEQFF
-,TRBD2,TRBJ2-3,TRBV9,TGTGCCAGCAGCGTAGCTACGAGTAGCGGGGACCTCACAGATACGCAGTATTTT,CASSVATSSGDLTDTQYF
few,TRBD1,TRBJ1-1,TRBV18,TGTGCCAGCTCACCGGAGACAGGGGAAAACACTGAAGCTTTCTTT,CASSPETGENTEAFF
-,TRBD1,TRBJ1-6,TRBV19,TGTGCCAGTAGCCGGGACAGGGCCTATAATTCACCCCTCCACTTT,CASSRDRAYNSPLHF
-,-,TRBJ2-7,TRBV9,TGTGCCAGCAGTACCCGGGGGGCCGACTCCTACGAGCAGTACTTC,CASSTRGADSYEQYF
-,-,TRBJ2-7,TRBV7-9,TGTGCCAGCAGCTCCTTAGAGGGTTCGGAGAACGAGCAGTACTTC,CASSSLEGSENEQYF
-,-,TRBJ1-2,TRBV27,TGTGCCACCTCGGGGGGGTATGGCTACACCTTC,CATSGGYGYTF
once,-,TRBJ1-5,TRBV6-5,TGTGCCAGCAAAAACCAGGGGTATAGCAATCAGCCCCAGCATTTT,CASKNQGYSNQPQHF
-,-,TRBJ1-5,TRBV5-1,TGCGCCAGCAGCTTGGGCGGGACGGACGTAAATCAGCCCCAGCATTTT,CASSLGGTDVNQPQHF
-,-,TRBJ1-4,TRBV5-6,TGTGCCAGCAGGTTCGCAACTAATGAAAAACTGTTTTTT,CASRFATNEKLFF
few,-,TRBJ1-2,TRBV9,TGTGCCAGCAGCCTCTCAGGGGACTATGGCTACACCTTC,CASSLSGDYGYTF
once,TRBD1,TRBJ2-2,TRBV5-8,TGTGCCAGCAGCTTTAGTTCCGGGACAGCGAACACCGGGGAGCTGTTTTTT,CASSFSSGTANTGELFF
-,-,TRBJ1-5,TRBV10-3,TGTGCCATCAGTGAGTTAGGTCCGGCGGGGGGCAGCAATCAGCCCCAGCATTTT,CAISELGPAGGSNQPQHF
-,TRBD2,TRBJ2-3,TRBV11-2,TGTGCCAGCAGCTTATCCCCTGAGCGGGGGGACACAGATACGCAGTATTTT,CASSLSPERGDTDTQYF
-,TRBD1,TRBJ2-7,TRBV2,TGTGCCAGCACCGAGGACAGGGCGTCCTACGAGCAGTACTTC,CASTEDRASYEQYF
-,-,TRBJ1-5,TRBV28,TGTGCCAGCGGCCAGGATCCGGGGGCCCAGCATTTT,CASGQDPGAQHF
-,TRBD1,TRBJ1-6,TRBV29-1,TGCAGCGTTTGGGACAGGGATCCTAATTCACCCCTCCACTTT,CSVWDRDPNSPLHF
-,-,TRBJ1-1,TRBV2,TGTGCCAGCAGTGACCCTTTCAGGGAAACTGAAGCTTTCTTT,CASSDPFRETEAFF
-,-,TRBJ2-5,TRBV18,TGTGCCAGCTCCCATTATTTCGAGACACTGAGGGCGGAGACCCAGTACTTC,CASSHYFETLRAETQYF
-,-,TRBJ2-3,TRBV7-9,TGTGCCAGCAGCTTCGGGATGGGCACAGATACGCAGTATTTT,CASSFGMGTDTQYF
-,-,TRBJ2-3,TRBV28,TGTGCCAGCAGTAAGGGACACGGGGATACGCAGTATTTT,CASSKGHGDTQYF
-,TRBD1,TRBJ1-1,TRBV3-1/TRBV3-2,TGTGCCAGCAGCCAAGATACAGGGGGGACTGAAGCTTTCTTT,CASSQDTGGTEAFF
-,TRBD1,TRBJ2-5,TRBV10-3,TGTGCCAGCGGACAGGGATTGACAGAGACCCAGTACTTC,CASGQGLTETQYF
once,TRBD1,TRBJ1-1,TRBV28,TGTGCCAGCAGTCTGCGGACAGGGGTCGGCGATGAAGCTTTCTTT,CASSLRTGVGDEAFF
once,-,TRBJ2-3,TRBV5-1,TGCGCCAGCCCCGGGGGCACAGATACGCAGTATTTT,CASPGGTDTQYF
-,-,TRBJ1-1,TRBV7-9,TGTGCCAGCAGCTTCGACAGAGAAACTGAAGCTTTCTTT,CASSFDRETEAFF
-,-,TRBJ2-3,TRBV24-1,TGTGCCACCAGTGATGGTGTAGGGGAATTCAAAACGGCAGATACGCAGTATTTT,CATSDGVGEFKTADTQYF
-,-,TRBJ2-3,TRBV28,TGTGCCAGCACCGTTTTGGATACGCAGTATTTT,CASTVLDTQYF
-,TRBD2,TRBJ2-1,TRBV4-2,TGTGCCAGCAGCCCCTCCCCGGGACTAGCAGTCAATGAGCAGTTCTTC,CASSPSPGLAVNEQFF
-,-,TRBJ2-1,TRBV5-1,TGCGCCAGCAGCCATGTTTCGGGACACAATATCAATGAGCAGTTCTTC,CASSHVSGHNINEQFF
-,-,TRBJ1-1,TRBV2,TGTGCCAGCAGCCTCTACACTGAAGCTTTCTTT,CASSLYTEAFF
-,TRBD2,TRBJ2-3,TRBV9,TGTGCCAGCAGCGTCCCGGGGGGAGTGATCACAGATACGCAGTATTTT,CASSVPGGVITDTQYF
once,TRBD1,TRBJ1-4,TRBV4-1,TGCGCCAGCAGCTTGGACAGGGGGTCAGGCGCTAATGAAAAACTGTTTTTT,CASSLDRGSGANEKLFF
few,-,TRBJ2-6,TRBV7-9,TGTGCCAGCAGCCCCGCAGGGAAAAACGTCCTGACTTTC,CASSPAGKNVLTF
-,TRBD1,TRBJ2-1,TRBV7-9,TGTGCCAGCAGCTTAGGACAGGGGTATGATGAGCAGTTCTTC,CASSLGQGYDEQFF
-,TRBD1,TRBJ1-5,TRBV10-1,TGCGCCAGCAGTGAAGGACAGGAGCAGCCCCAGCATTTT,CASSEGQEQPQHF
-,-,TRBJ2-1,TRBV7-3,TGTGCCAGCAGGGCGGGGACCTACAATGAGCAGTTCTTC,CASRAGTYNEQFF
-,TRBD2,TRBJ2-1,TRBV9,TGTGCCAGCAGCCCCATAGCGGGGGGGAGCTCCTACAATGAGCAGTTCTTC,CASSPIAGGSSYNEQFF
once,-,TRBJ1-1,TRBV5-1,TGCGCCAGCAGCCCCACACCCCCGGGACATACGAACACTGAAGCTTTCTTT,CASSPTPPGHTNTEAFF